The next 12 T cell receptor beta chains were all read from a single sample in a study of regulatory T cells in long-lasting Graves disease. Time point indicated: newly diagnosed GD, antithyroid drugs for less than 3 months. The TCR library was made from RNA that had been extracted from PBMCs in TRIzol. Arm-PCR of CDR3 regions and iRepertoire HTBI primers were the basis on which TCR beta libraries were built. MiXCR was run by TCRdb on the multiplex PCR reads, yielding one entry per CDR3 protein. Of a few hundred thousand distinct CDR3 sequences in the sample, 15% to 20% are singletons; the top ten hold 22%. The sequences come from peripheral blood mononuclear cells (PBMCs), collected at new diagnosis, from a patient treated with antithyroid drugs. The receptors derive from a female donor with Graves disease.

Regarding this clonotype: With a much larger clone just one base away, this may be a read error. V usage is TRBV28 and J usage is TRBJ2-1; 7 bases line up with TRBD1. J gave up 3 bases and V 7 bases, and 9 bases lay outside the gene matches. Per germline, CDR1 MDHEN and CDR2 SYDVKM. The CDR3 spans 15 residues. The CDR3 region is CASKPPGQFYNEQFF. CDR3 sequence (DNA): TGTGCCAGCAAACCCCCGGGACAGTTCTACAATGAGCAGTTCTTC.

This clonotype was counted many times. The chain employs TRBV6-5 and TRBJ1-1, with TRBD1 as a possible D gene (5 bases). Germline values: CDR1 MNHEY, CDR2 SVGAGI. CDR3 length: 14 amino acids. V was shortened by 1 base and J by 3 bases, with 9 bases between the two germline ends. In nucleotides, the CDR3 is TGTGCCAGCAGTTACTGGGGGGTCGACACTGAAGCTTTCTTT. This encodes CASSYWGVDTEAFF.

This clonotype was detected only a few times. A much bigger clone sits one base away, suggesting this may be a read error. The chain recombines TRBV20-1 with TRBJ2-5; TRBD1 might be the D (5 bases). In germline, CDR1 is DFQATT, CDR2 SNEGSKA (reference sequence). The ends were cut back, 1 base at V and 2 bases at J, with 20 bases in the middle. The CDR3 has 17 amino acids. The CDR3 is CSARVMAPGIQQETQYF. The CDR3 DNA reads as TGCAGTGCTAGAGTAATGGCCCCAGGGATCCAACAAGAGACCCAGTACTTC.

The chain links TRBV6-9 to TRBJ2-7; 7 bases fit TRBD2. After removal of 3 bases from V and 3 bases from J, the junction contained 17 bases not matched to a gene. The CDR3 totals 18 residues. Germline V gives CDR1 MNHGY, CDR2 SVAAGI. CDR3 sequence: CASSYSPGREKSGYEQYF. As DNA, the CDR3 is TGTGCCAGCAGTTACTCTCCAGGGCGGGAGAAATCGGGCTACGAGCAGTACTTC.

Ten or more counts support this clonotype. The V gene is TRBV11-2, the J gene TRBJ1-5, with D unresolved. Germline CDR1 and CDR2: SGHAT and FQNNGV. The germline V and J ends were trimmed by 5 bases and 6 bases, with 14 bases remaining between them. The CDR3 covers 14 residues. CDR3 amino acids: CASSRVGPGQPQHF. The CDR3 coding sequence is TGTGCCAGCAGCCGCGTAGGCCCCGGTCAGCCCCAGCATTTT.

This clonotype appeared a few times. The rearrangement links TRBV5-4 to TRBJ1-4, with no clear D. V was trimmed by 0 bases and J by 8 bases, leaving 5 bases between them. CDR3 length: 12 residues. Germline V lookup: CDR1 SGHNT, CDR2 YYREEE (reference sequence). CDR3 sequence: CASSLDGEKLFF. In nucleotides, the CDR3 is TGTGCCAGCAGCTTGGATGGCGAAAAACTGTTTTTT.

This clonotype was seen repeatedly, ten times or more. The junction differs from germline at one of its ends, possibly a read error. The chain links TRBV28 to TRBJ2-7; D perhaps matches TRBD2 (6 bases). This CDR3 comprises 12 residues. Germline V gene data show CDR1 as MDHEN and CDR2 as SYDVKM. CDR3 nucleotides: TGTGCCGGCAGGACTATAGGTTACGAGCAGTACTTC. Protein sequence: CAGRTIGYEQYF. The whole variable domain, remainder taken from reference TRBV28 and TRBJ2-7, is DVKVTQSSRYLVKRTGEKVFLECVQDMDHENMFWYRQDPGLGLRLIYFSYDVKMKEKGDIPEGYSVSREKKERFSLILESASTNQTSMYLCAGRTIGYEQYFGPGTRLTVT.

V is TRBV4-2 and J is TRBJ1-5; maybe TRBD1 (5 bases). CDR3 length: 18 residues. Germline values: CDR1 LGHNA, CDR2 YNFKEQ. V was clipped by 2 bases and J by 1 base, with 18 bases between them. This chain's CDR3 is CASSQWLTDRGSNQPQHF. CDR3 DNA: TGTGCCAGCAGCCAATGGTTAACGGACCGGGGGAGCAATCAGCCCCAGCATTTT.

This clonotype was detected many times. V and J are TRBV6-2 or TRBV6-3 and TRBJ2-2; D uncertain. This CDR3 comprises 14 residues. V gave up 4 bases and J gave up 7 bases, with 13 bases separating them. The germline CDR1 and CDR2 sequences are MNHEY and SVGEGT. CDR3 loop: CASSFLSEVGELFF. The CDR3 DNA sequence: TGTGCCAGCAGTTTCCTCTCGGAAGTCGGGGAGCTGTTTTTT.

This clonotype was counted at least ten times. V is TRBV7-2 and J is TRBJ2-5; 11 nucleotides line up with TRBD2. V was pared by 5 bases and J by 5 bases, with 10 bases of the junction left unmatched. The CDR3 loop spans 16 amino acids. Germline V lookup: CDR1 SGHTA, CDR2 FQGNSA. The CDR3 loop reads CASSRGLAGGGETQYF. The CDR3 bases are TGTGCCAGCAGCCGAGGTCTAGCGGGGGGAGGGGAGACCCAGTACTTC.

This clonotype occurred many times. The V gene is TRBV5-5, the J gene TRBJ1-2, with 7 nucleotides matching TRBD1. The trim removed 6 bases at V and 2 bases at J, leaving 13 bases unmatched. The CDR3 is 16 residues long. The germline V gene encodes CDR1 SGHKS and CDR2 YYEKEE (reference sequence). The CDR3 DNA reads as TGTGCCAGCACCCGGGGGGGACAGACACGAAACTATGGCTACACCTTC. Protein sequence: CASTRGGQTRNYGYTF.

The sample holds many counts of this clonotype. The chain uses TRBV6-1 and TRBJ1-4, with D perhaps matching TRBD1 (6 bases). The germline V and J ends were trimmed by 6 bases and 8 bases, with 13 bases remaining between them. The CDR3 length is 13 residues. Germline CDR1 MNHNS, CDR2 SASEGT. Written as DNA, the CDR3 is TGTGCCAGCAGAACGGACAGCTTAGAAAAACTGTTTTTT. Translating it yields CASRTDSLEKLFF.